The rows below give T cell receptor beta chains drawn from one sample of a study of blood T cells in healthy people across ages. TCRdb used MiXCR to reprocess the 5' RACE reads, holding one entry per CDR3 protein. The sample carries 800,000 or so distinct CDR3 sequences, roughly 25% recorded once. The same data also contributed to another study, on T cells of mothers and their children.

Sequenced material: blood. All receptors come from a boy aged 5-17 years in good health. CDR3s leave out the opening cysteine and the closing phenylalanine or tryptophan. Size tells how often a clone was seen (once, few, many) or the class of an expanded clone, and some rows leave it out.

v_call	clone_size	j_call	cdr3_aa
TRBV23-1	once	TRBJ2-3	ASSPIPRQGPSGDTQY
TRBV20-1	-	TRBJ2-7	SARDQQGFYEQY
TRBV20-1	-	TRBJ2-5	SAVNQETQY
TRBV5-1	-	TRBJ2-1	ASSFGTSGDEQF
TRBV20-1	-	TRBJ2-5	SARDPIKWASGIETQY
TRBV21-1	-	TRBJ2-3	ASSLPVQGADTQY
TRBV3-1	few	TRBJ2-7	ASSPDITYEQY
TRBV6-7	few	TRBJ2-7	ASSYPDQGEQY
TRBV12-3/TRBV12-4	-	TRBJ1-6	ASTLRQGDNSPLH
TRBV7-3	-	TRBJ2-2	ASSPYTSGGAPGELF